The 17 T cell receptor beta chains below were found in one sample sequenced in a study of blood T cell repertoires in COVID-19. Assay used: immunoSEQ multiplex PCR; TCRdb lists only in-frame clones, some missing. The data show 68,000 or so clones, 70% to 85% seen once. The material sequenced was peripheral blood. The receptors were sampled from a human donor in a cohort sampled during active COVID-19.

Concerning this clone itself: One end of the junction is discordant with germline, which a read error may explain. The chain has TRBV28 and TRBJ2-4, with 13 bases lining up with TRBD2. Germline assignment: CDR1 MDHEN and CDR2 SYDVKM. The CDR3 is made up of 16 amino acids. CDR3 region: CASSSTRYGLAGEITF. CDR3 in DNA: TGTGCCAGCAGTTCGACCCGCTACGGACTAGCGGGAGAAATAACCTTC.

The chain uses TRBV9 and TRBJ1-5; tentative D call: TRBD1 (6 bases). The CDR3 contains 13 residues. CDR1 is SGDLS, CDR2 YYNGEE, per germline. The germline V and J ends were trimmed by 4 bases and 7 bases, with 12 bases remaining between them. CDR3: CASSRGGGQPQHF. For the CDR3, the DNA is TGTGCCAGCAGCCGGGGCGGGGGCCAGCCCCAGCATTTT. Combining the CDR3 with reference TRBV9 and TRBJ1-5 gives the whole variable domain DSGVTQTPKHLITATGQRVTLRCSPRSGDLSVYWYQQSLDQGLQFLIQYYNGEERAKGNILERFSAQQFPDLHSELNLSSLELGDSALYFCASSRGGGQPQHFGDGTRLSIL.

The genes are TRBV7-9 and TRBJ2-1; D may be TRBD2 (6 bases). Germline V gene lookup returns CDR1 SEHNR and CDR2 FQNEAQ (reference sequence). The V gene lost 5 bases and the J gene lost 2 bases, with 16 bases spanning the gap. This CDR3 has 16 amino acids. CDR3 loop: CASSPLGGIAYNEQFF. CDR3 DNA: TGTGCCAGCAGCCCGTTGGGGGGAATAGCCTACAATGAGCAGTTCTTC.

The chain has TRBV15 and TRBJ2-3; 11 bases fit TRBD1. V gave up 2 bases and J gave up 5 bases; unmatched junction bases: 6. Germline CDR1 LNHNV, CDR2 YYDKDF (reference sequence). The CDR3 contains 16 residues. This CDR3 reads CATSRSGQGAVDTQYF. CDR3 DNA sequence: TGTGCCACCAGCAGAAGTGGACAGGGGGCCGTAGATACGCAGTATTTT.

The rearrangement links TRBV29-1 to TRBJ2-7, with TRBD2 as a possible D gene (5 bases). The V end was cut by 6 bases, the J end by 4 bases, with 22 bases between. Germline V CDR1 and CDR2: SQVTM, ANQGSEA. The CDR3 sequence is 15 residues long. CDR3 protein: CSVHTPRGGAYEQYF. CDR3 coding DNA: TGCAGCGTGCATACACCACGGGGTGGTGCGTACGAGCAGTACTTC.

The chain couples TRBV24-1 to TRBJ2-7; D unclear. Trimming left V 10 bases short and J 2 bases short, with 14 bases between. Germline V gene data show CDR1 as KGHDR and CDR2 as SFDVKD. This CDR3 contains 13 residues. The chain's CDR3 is CATESSGPYEQYF. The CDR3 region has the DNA TGTGCCACGGAATCCTCGGGTCCCTACGAGCAGTACTTC.

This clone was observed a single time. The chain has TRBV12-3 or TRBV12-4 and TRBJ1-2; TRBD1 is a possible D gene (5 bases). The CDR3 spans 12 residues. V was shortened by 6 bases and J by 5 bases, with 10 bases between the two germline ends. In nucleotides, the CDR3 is TGTGCCAGCAGAAAGGAGGGGTATGGCTACACCTTC. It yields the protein CASRKEGYGYTF.

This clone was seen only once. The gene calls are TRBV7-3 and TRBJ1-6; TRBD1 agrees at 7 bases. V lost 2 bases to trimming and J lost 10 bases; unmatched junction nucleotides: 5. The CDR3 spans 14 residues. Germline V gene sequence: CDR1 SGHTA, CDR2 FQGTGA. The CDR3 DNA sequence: TGTGCCAGCAGCTTAGAGACAGGGAGGTCACCCCTCCACTTT. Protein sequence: CASSLETGRSPLHF.

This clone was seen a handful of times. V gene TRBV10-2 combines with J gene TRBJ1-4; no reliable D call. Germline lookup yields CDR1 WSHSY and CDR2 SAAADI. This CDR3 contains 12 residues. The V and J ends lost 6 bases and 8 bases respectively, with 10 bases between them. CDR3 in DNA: TGCGCCAGCAGAGGAGAACGCGAAAAACTGTTTTTT. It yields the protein CASRGEREKLFF.

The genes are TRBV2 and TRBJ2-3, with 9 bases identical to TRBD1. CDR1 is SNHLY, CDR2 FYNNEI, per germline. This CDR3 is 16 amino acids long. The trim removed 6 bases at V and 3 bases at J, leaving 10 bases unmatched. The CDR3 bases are TGTGCCAGCAGGGGGACAGGGCGATCGGGTACAGATACGCAGTATTTT. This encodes CASRGTGRSGTDTQYF.

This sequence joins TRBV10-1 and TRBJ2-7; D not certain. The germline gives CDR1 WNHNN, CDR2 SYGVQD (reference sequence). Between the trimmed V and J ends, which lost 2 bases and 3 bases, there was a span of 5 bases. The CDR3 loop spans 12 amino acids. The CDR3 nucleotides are TGCGCCAGCAGTGAGGAGAACTACGAGCAGTACTTC. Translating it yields CASSEENYEQYF.

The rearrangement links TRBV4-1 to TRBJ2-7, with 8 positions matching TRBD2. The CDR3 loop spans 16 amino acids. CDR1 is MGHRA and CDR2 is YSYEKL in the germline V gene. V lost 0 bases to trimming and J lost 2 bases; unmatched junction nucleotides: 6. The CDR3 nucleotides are TGCGCCAGCAGCCAAGATCAACGGGGGGGTACCTACGAGCAGTACTTC. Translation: CASSQDQRGGTYEQYF.

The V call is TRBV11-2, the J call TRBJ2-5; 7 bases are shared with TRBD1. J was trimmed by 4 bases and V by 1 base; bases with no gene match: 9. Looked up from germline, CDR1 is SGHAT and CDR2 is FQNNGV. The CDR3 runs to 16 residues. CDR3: CASSLGTRGNAETQYF. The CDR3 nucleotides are TGTGCCAGCAGCTTAGGGACCAGGGGGAATGCAGAGACCCAGTACTTC. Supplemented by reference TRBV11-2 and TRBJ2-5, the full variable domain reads EAGVAQSPRYKIIEKRQSVAFWCNPISGHATLYWYQQILGQGPKLLIQFQNNGVVDDSQLPKDRFSAERLKGVDSTLKIQPAKLEDSAVYLCASSLGTRGNAETQYFGPGTRLLVL.

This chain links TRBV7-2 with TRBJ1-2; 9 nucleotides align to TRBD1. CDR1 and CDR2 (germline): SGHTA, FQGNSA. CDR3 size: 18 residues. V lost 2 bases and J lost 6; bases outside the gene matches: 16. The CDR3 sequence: CASSLTRFLTGGANGYTF. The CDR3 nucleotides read TGTGCCAGCAGCTTAACCCGATTCCTTACAGGGGGCGCGAATGGCTACACCTTC.

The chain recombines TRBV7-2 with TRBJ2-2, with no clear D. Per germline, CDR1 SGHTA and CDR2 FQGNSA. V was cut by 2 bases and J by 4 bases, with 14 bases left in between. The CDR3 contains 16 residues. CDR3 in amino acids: CASSLKVGRITGELFF. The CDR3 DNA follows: TGTGCCAGCAGCTTAAAAGTGGGCAGAATCACCGGGGAGCTGTTTTTT.

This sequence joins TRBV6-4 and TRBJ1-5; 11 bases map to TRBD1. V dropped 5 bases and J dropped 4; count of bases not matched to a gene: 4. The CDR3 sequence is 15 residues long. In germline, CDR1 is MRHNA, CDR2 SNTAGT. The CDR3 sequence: CASSPGTGGNQPQHF. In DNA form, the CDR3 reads TGTGCCAGCAGTCCCGGGACAGGGGGAAATCAGCCCCAGCATTTT.

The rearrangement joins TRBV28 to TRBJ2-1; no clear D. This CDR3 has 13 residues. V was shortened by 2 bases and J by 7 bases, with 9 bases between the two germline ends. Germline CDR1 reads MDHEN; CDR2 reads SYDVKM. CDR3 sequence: CASSLTLGNEQFF. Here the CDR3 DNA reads TGTGCCAGCAGTTTAACTCTCGGGAATGAGCAGTTCTTC.